Following are 24 T cell receptor beta chains from one sample sequenced in a study of blood T cell repertoires in COVID-19. Some clones are missing from TCRdb's copy, which holds only in-frame ones; the method was immunoSEQ multiplex PCR. The sample includes some 180,000 clones, 70% to 90% of them seen just once. Sequences were obtained from peripheral blood. Receptors originate from a woman over 75 with COVID-19, enrolled during active disease.

The gene calls are TRBV4-1 and TRBJ1-5, with TRBD1 matching 8 bases. The length of the CDR3 is 15 residues. The ends lost 3 bases at V and 0 bases at J; junction bases unmatched: 1. Germline values: CDR1 MGHRA, CDR2 YSYEKL. The CDR3 spells CASSQGQDSNQPQHF. Written as DNA, the CDR3 is TGCGCCAGCAGCCAGGGACAGGATAGCAATCAGCCCCAGCATTTT.

The genes are TRBV7-2 and TRBJ1-1; possibly TRBD1 for D (5 bases). Trimming stripped 5 bases from V and 1 base from J, with 11 bases between. CDR1 and CDR2 (germline): SGHTA, FQGNSA. The CDR3 runs to 14 residues. The CDR3 protein is CASSKTTGNTEAFF. CDR3 nucleotides: TGTGCCAGCAGCAAGACCACAGGGAACACTGAAGCTTTCTTT. The full variable domain, rest sourced from reference TRBV7-2 and TRBJ1-1, is GAGVSQSPSNKVTEKGKDVELRCDPISGHTALYWYRQSLGQGLEFLIYFQGNSAPDKSGLPSDRFSAERTGGSVSTLTIQRTQQEDSAVYLCASSKTTGNTEAFFGQGTRLTVV.

The chain links TRBV18 to TRBJ1-1; D might be TRBD1 (5 bases). Germline V gene lookup returns CDR1 KGHSH and CDR2 LQKENI. The CDR3 sequence is 14 residues long. V was pared by 1 base and J by 1 base, with 7 bases between. The CDR3 DNA reads as TGTGCCAGCTCACCACAGGGGTGGAACACTGAAGCTTTCTTT. This codes for CASSPQGWNTEAFF. Full variable domain (remainder filled in from reference TRBV18 and TRBJ1-1): NAGVMQNPRHLVRRRGQEARLRCSPMKGHSHVYWYRQLPEEGLKFMVYLQKENIIDESGMPKERFSAEFPKEGPSILRIQQVVRGDSAAYFCASSPQGWNTEAFFGQGTRLTVV.

The chain recombines TRBV5-1 with TRBJ2-5; tentatively, D is TRBD2 (6 bases). Germline lookup yields CDR1 SGHRS and CDR2 YFSETQ. V lost 2 bases and J lost 5, with 16 bases in between. The CDR3 totals 15 residues. The DNA of the CDR3 is TGCGCCAGCAGCTTCGGAGGGAGTCTCCGGGAGACCCAGTACTTC. Translating gives CASSFGGSLRETQYF.

The chain combines TRBV5-5 with TRBJ2-1; TRBD1 agrees at 8 bases. The V and J ends lost 5 bases and 4 bases, in that order; junction bases with no gene match: 11. This CDR3 has 16 amino acids. The germline gives CDR1 SGHKS, CDR2 YYEKEE (reference sequence). The CDR3 region is CASRSTGQGNYNEQFF. The CDR3 DNA reads TGTGCCAGCAGATCAACTGGACAGGGAAATTACAATGAGCAGTTCTTC.

The chain is built from TRBV29-1 and TRBJ2-7, with D maybe TRBD1 (6 bases). Between the trimmed V and J ends, which lost 6 bases and 2 bases, there was a span of 14 bases. The CDR3 runs 13 residues. Germline CDR1 SQVTM, CDR2 ANQGSEA. The CDR3 protein is CSVNLQGTYEQYF. CDR3 bases: TGCAGCGTCAACCTACAGGGAACCTACGAGCAGTACTTC.

This chain connects TRBV12-3 or TRBV12-4 to TRBJ2-1; 9 bases fit TRBD1. This CDR3 has 13 amino acids. V trimming: 6 bases; J trimming: 8 bases; junction bases outside the gene matches: 5. CDR3 region: CASRGQGTDEQFF. The CDR3 DNA reads as TGTGCCAGCAGGGGACAGGGCACCGATGAGCAGTTCTTC.

This chain connects TRBV5-1 to TRBJ1-1; 10 bases are a match to TRBD1. The CDR3 extends over 14 amino acids. Looked up from germline, CDR1 is SGHRS and CDR2 is YFSETQ. The ends lost 4 bases at V and 4 bases at J; junction bases unmatched: 4. The CDR3 DNA follows: TGCGCCAGCAGCGCAAGGACAGGGGGCACTGAAGCTTTCTTT. It yields the protein CASSARTGGTEAFF.

This chain links TRBV7-9 with TRBJ2-7; D is uncertain. The CDR3 has 12 amino acids. CDR1 is SEHNR, CDR2 FQNEAQ, per germline (reference sequence). V lost 5 bases and J lost 4, with 9 bases in between. Here the CDR3 DNA reads TGTGCCAGCAGCCTTGACTGGTACGAGCAGTACTTC. This gives the protein CASSLDWYEQYF. The full variable domain, its missing parts supplied by reference TRBV7-9 and TRBJ2-7, is DTGVSQNPRHKITKRGQNVTFRCDPISEHNRLYWYRQTLGQGPEFLTYFQNEAQLEKSRLLSDRFSAERPKGSFSTLEIQRTEQGDSAMYLCASSLDWYEQYFGPGTRLTVT.

About this clone itself: It is unclear where the CDR3 begins or ends on the DNA, so no DNA is shown, and the CDR3 is as TCRdb lists it. The chain is built from TRBV6-5 and TRBJ2-3; TRBD2, the D gene given by the table, was not confirmed from the DNA. Germline V lookup: CDR1 MNHEY, CDR2 SVGAGI. The length of the CDR3 is 14 amino acids, counting both ends. The CDR3 loop reads CASSTSTSTDTQYF.

V is TRBV4-1 and J is TRBJ2-1, with D perhaps matching TRBD1 (6 bases). Germline CDR1 is MGHRA and CDR2 is YSYEKL. The CDR3 is made up of 17 amino acids. The V end was cut by 4 bases, the J end by 0 bases, with 16 bases between. Here the CDR3 reads CASSRNGQPSSYNEQFF. The CDR3 DNA follows: TGCGCCAGCAGCCGCAACGGACAGCCTAGCTCCTACAATGAGCAGTTCTTC.

CDR3 DNA: TGTGCCAGCAGCAACTTTAACACAGATACGCAGTATTTT. It translates to CASSNFNTDTQYF. V and J are TRBV21-1 and TRBJ2-3; the table's D call, TRBD2, was not checked against the DNA. TRBV21-1 is a known pseudogene. The CDR3 length is 13 residues.

In this sample, this clone turned up a few times. V is TRBV19 and J is TRBJ1-3; TRBD1 is a possible D gene (6 bases). The CDR3 loop spans 19 amino acids. Germline assignment: CDR1 LNHDA and CDR2 SQIVND (reference sequence). Between the trimmed V and J ends, which lost 1 base and 0 bases, there was a span of 19 bases. The CDR3 DNA sequence: TGTGCCAGTAGTATAGCATCGGGATTGACAGGCCTCTCTGGAAACACCATATATTTT. Its protein product is CASSIASGLTGLSGNTIYF.

The chain links TRBV5-1 to TRBJ1-3; no clear D. In germline, CDR1 is SGHRS, CDR2 YFSETQ. V gave up 0 bases and J gave up 7 bases, with 5 bases separating them. The CDR3 contains 12 residues. The DNA for the CDR3 is TGCGCCAGCAGCTTGGACGGGAACACCATATATTTT. This gives the protein CASSLDGNTIYF.

The rearrangement links TRBV6-5 to TRBJ1-2, with 11 bases aligning to TRBD1. The V gene's germline CDR1 is MNHEY and CDR2 SVGAGI. The CDR3 is made up of 16 amino acids. Trimming removed 2 bases from V and 7 bases from J; junction bases left unmatched: 9. CDR3 in amino acids: CASSYTPGTGGGGYTF. Written as DNA, the CDR3 is TGTGCCAGCAGTTACACCCCCGGGACAGGGGGTGGTGGCTACACCTTC.

V is TRBV10-3 and J is TRBJ2-2; TRBD1 matches at 8 bases. Germline V gene data show CDR1 as ENHRY and CDR2 as SYGVKD. The CDR3 covers 17 residues. V lost 6 bases and J lost 7; bases outside the gene matches: 16. The CDR3 bases are TGTGCCATCAGCCTTACCGAAAGGACAGGGCTCGGCGGGGAGCTGTTTTTT. This sequence encodes CAISLTERTGLGGELFF.

The rearrangement joins TRBV18 to TRBJ2-1; 7 bases fit TRBD1. Germline CDR1 KGHSH, CDR2 LQKENI. The CDR3 totals 17 residues. Trimming took 3 bases from V and 5 from J; bases not matched to a gene: 13. The CDR3 DNA reads TGTGCCAGCTCACCGATACGGACAGGTTCGCTGGACAATGAGCAGTTCTTC. It is translated as CASSPIRTGSLDNEQFF.

This chain links TRBV11-1 with TRBJ2-3, with D maybe TRBD2 (5 bases). The germline V gene has CDR1 SGHAT and CDR2 FQDESV (reference sequence). The CDR3 covers 13 residues. Trimming removed 5 bases from V and 2 bases from J, with 8 bases in between. The CDR3 DNA is TGTGCCAGCAGCGCCGGGATCACAGATACGCAGTATTTT. Translated: CASSAGITDTQYF. The full variable domain, with the rest looked up from reference TRBV11-1 and TRBJ2-3, is EAEVAQSPRYKITEKSQAVAFWCDPISGHATLYWYRQILGQGPELLVQFQDESVVDDSQLPKDRFSAERLKGVDSTLKIQPAELGDSAMYLCASSAGITDTQYFGPGTRLTVL.

This chain connects TRBV28 to TRBJ1-6; 7 bases fit TRBD1. Unmatched junction bases numbered 10, after V lost 11 bases and J lost 6 bases. CDR1 is MDHEN and CDR2 is SYDVKM in the germline V gene. The CDR3 extends over 14 amino acids. CDR3 coding DNA: TGTGCCTGCCATGAGGGGGCAGGTAATTCACCCCTCCACTTT. This gives the protein CACHEGAGNSPLHF.

The chain combines TRBV5-6 with TRBJ1-1, with TRBD1 as a possible D gene (5 bases). Per germline, CDR1 SGHDT and CDR2 YYEEEE. The CDR3 extends over 14 amino acids. Trimming stripped 4 bases from V and 3 bases from J, with 13 bases between. This CDR3 reads CASSRPGGDTEAFF. The CDR3 DNA is TGTGCCAGCAGCAGGCCTGGGGGGGACACTGAAGCTTTCTTT.

The rearrangement uses TRBV3-1 (or the pseudogene TRBV3-2) and TRBJ2-5, with TRBD2 identical over 10 bases. Per the germline V gene, CDR1 is LGHDT and CDR2 is YNNKEL (reference sequence). V lost 4 bases to trimming and J lost 3 bases; unmatched junction nucleotides: 2. This CDR3 has 14 residues. The CDR3 coding sequence is TGTGCCAGCAGCCTAGGACTAGCGGAAGAGACCCAGTACTTC. This sequence encodes CASSLGLAEETQYF.

CDR3 in DNA: TGTGCCAGCAGCCCACCAAGGGGCGATGAAGCTTTCTTT. Protein: CASSPPRGDEAFF. The rearrangement joins TRBV9 to TRBJ1-1; TRBD1 is a possible D gene (5 bases). V was pared by 4 bases and J by 7 bases, with 14 bases between. CDR3 length: 13 amino acids. Germline CDR1 and CDR2: SGDLS and YYNGEE.

This clone was seen only a few times. The gene calls are TRBV14 and TRBJ1-4; D remains ambiguous. Germline V gene lookup returns CDR1 SGHDN and CDR2 FVKESK. V dropped 4 bases and J dropped 8 bases, with 20 bases sitting between them. The CDR3 has 16 amino acids. CDR3: CASSRGRRTGEEKLFF. The CDR3 coding sequence is TGTGCCAGCAGCCGAGGAAGAAGAACCGGGGAAGAAAAACTGTTTTTT.

V and J are TRBV19 and TRBJ2-7, with no clear D. The CDR3 is 14 amino acids. V was cut by 5 bases and J by 3 bases, with 14 bases left in between. Germline lookup yields CDR1 LNHDA and CDR2 SQIVND (reference sequence). In DNA, the CDR3 is TGTGCCAGTAGTCCCTCGGGTCATCTCTACGAGCAGTACTTC. Its protein product is CASSPSGHLYEQYF.